The TCR beta chain described here comes from a study of T cells after yellow fever vaccination. This clonotype was detected many times. TCRdb reprocessed the 5' RACE reads with MiXCR, giving one entry per CDR3 protein. The sample shows hundreds of thousands of distinct CDR3 sequences, more than 9% of them seen only once. The CDR3 is 14 amino acids. Per the germline V gene, CDR1 is MNHEY and CDR2 is SMNVEV (reference sequence). The V gene end was trimmed by 6 bases and the J gene end by 10 bases; junction bases not matched to a gene: 3. Material: PBMCs, obtained on the day of the yellow fever booster vaccination. The chain combines TRBV27 with TRBJ2-1, with 16 bases lining up with TRBD2. The sequence derives from a man aged 30-40 years who received the YFV17D yellow fever vaccine. Here the CDR3 reads CASRPGLAGGEQFF. CDR3 DNA sequence: TGTGCCAGCAGACCGGGACTAGCGGGAGGGGAGCAGTTCTTC.